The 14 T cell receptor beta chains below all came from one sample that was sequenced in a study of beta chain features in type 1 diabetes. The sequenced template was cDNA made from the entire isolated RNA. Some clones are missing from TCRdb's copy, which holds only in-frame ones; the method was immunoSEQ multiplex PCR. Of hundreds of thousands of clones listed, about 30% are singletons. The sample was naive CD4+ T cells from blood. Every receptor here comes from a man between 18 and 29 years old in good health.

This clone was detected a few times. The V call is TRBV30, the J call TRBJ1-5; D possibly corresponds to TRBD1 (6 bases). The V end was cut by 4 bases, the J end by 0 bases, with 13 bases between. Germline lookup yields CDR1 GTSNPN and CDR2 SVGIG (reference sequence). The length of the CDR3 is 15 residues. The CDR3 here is CAWKQEDSSNQPQHF. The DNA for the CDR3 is TGTGCCTGGAAACAGGAGGACAGTAGCAATCAGCCCCAGCATTTT. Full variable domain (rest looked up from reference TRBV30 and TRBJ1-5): SQTIHQWPATLVQPVGSPLSLECTVEGTSNPNLYWYRQAAGRGLQLLFYSVGIGQISSEVPQNLSASRPQDRQFILSSKKLLLSDSGFYLCAWKQEDSSNQPQHFGDGTRLSIL.

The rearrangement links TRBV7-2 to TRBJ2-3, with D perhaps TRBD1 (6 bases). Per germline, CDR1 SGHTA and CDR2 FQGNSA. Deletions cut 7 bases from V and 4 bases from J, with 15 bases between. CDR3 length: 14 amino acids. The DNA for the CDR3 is TGTGCCAGCACCCCAAGGGGGAGCGCAGATACGCAGTATTTT. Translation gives CASTPRGSADTQYF.

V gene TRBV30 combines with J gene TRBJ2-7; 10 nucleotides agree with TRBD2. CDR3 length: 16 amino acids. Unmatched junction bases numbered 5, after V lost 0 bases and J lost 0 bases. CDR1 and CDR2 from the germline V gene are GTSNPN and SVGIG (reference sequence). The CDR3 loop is CAWSVLVAGGSYEQYF. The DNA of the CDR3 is TGTGCCTGGAGTGTACTGGTAGCGGGAGGCTCCTACGAGCAGTACTTC.

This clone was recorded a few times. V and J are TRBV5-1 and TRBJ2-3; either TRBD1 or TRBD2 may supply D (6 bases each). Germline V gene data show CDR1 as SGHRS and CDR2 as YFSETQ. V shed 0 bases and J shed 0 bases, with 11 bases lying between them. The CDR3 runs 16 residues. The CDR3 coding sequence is TGCGCCAGCAGCTTGGATTCGGGGGCCAGCACAGATACGCAGTATTTT. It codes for CASSLDSGASTDTQYF.

The CDR3 protein is CASSPGQANQPQHF. Here the CDR3 DNA reads TGCGCCAGCAGCCCGGGACAGGCGAATCAGCCCCAGCATTTT. The gene calls are TRBV4-1 and TRBJ1-5, with 8 bases identical to TRBD1. V was clipped by 4 bases and J by 4 bases; unmatched bases: 3. Germline V gene data show CDR1 as MGHRA and CDR2 as YSYEKL. There are 14 residues in the CDR3.

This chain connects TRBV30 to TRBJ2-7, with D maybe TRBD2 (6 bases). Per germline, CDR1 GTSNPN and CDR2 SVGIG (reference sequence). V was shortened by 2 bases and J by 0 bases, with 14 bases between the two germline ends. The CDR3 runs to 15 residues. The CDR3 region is CAWSYGGAYSYEQYF. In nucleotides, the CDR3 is TGTGCCTGGAGTTACGGCGGGGCCTACTCCTACGAGCAGTACTTC.

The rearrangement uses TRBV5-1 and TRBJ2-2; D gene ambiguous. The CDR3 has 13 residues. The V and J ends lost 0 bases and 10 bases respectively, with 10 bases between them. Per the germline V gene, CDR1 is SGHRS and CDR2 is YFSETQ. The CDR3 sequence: CASSLAGYSELFF. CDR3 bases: TGCGCCAGCAGCTTGGCCGGATATTCGGAGCTGTTTTTT.

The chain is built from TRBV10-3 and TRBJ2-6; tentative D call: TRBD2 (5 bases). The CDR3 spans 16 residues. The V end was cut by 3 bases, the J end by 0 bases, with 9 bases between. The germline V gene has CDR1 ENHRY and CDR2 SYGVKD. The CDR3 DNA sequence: TGTGCCATCAGTGAAATGGACTTCTCTGGGGCCAACGTCCTGACTTTC. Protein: CAISEMDFSGANVLTF.

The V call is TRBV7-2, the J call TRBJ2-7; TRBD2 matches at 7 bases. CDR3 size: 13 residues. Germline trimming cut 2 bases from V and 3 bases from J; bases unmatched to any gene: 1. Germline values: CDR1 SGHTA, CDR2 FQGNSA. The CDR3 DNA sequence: TGTGCCAGCAGCTTAACTAGCGACTACGAGCAGTACTTC. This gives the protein CASSLTSDYEQYF. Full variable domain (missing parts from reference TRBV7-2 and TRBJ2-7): GAGVSQSPSNKVTEKGKDVELRCDPISGHTALYWYRQSLGQGLEFLIYFQGNSAPDKSGLPSDRFSAERTGGSVSTLTIQRTQQEDSAVYLCASSLTSDYEQYFGPGTRLTVT.

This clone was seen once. As DNA, the CDR3 is TGCGCCAGCAGCTTGCGAGACAGTACCTACGAGCAGTACTTC. This gives the protein CASSLRDSTYEQYF. The chain carries TRBV5-1 and TRBJ2-7, with D possibly matching TRBD1 (5 bases). V was clipped by 1 base and J by 2 bases, with 10 bases between them. CDR3 length equals 14 residues. Germline V gene data show CDR1 as SGHRS and CDR2 as YFSETQ.

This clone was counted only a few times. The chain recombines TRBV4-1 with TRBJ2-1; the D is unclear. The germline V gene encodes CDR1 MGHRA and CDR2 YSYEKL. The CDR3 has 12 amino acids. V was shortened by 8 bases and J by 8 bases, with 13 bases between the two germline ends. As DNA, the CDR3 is TGCGCCAGCGGAATATTACACGATGAGCAGTTCTTC. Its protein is CASGILHDEQFF.

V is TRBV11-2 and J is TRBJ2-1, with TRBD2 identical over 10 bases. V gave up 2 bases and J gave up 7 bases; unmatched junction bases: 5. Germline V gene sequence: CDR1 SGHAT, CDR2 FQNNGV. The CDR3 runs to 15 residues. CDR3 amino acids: CASSLLAGVSNEQFF. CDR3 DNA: TGTGCCAGCAGCTTACTAGCGGGAGTCAGTAATGAGCAGTTCTTC.

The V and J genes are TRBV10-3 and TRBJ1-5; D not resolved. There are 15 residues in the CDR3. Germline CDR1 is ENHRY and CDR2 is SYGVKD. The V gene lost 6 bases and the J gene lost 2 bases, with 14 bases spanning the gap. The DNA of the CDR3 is TGTGCCATCAGGTCCTCCAACGATGGCAATCAGCCCCAGCATTTT. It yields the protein CAIRSSNDGNQPQHF.

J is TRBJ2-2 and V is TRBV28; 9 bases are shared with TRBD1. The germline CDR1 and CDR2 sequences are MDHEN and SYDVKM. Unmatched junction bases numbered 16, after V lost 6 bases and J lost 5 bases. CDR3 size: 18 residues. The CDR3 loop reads CASSFPVGTGMMTGELFF. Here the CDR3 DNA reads TGTGCCAGCAGCTTCCCGGTTGGGACAGGGATGATGACCGGGGAGCTGTTTTTT.